The T cell receptor (beta chain) under discussion was sequenced for a study of graft-versus-host responses after intestinal transplantation (dated by TCRdb to the early 2020s). Concerning the study at large: Multivisceral, liver-intestinal, or isolated intestinal transplants were received by the recipients. Every recipient was given anti-thymocyte globulin induction, followed by roughly 3 years of maintenance tacrolimus and steroids. After intestinal transplantation, graft-versus-host and host-versus-graft alloreactive T cell clones were followed in the graft, circulation and bone marrow using bulk TCR-beta CDR3 sequencing. Alloreactive clones were identified by sequencing pre-transplant mixed lymphocyte reaction products and comparing them with unstimulated pre-transplant donor and recipient T cells. Of the 20 to 30 intestinal transplant recipients enrolled in the cohort, one of whom was a retransplant, 3 patients without pretransplant specimens were excluded. A peak of at least 4% donor T cells among recipient peripheral blood mononuclear cells was the definition used for donor T cell macrochimerism. Samples from a few later patients were sequenced in-house on an Illumina MiSeq with MiXCR processing rather than by the commercial service.

V was cut back by 3 bases and J by 7 bases, leaving a gap of 6 bases between them. Spanning cysteine to phenylalanine, the CDR3 consists of 11 amino acids. Of all the DNA, just the CDR3 is kept, 33 bases in frame from base 1. The germline V gene gives CDR1 as SNHLY and CDR2 as FYNNEI. Findings and caveats that apply to the study as a whole: High GvH to HvG T cell clonal ratios were observed in the allografts of patients with donor T cell macrochimerism. GvH clones turned up in recipient bone marrow, with some appearing earlier in ileal mucosa or blood, a pattern consistent with an intestinal mucosal origin. Conclusions were limited by the relatively low number and heterogeneity of intestinal transplant patients. Early after transplant, peak levels of circulating GvH clones were associated with declines in HvG clones.

Library generation was performed with the immunoSEQ multiplex PCR assay. For most patients, genomic DNA was isolated using the Qiagen DNeasy Blood and Tissue Kit and was shipped frozen to Adaptive Biotechnologies for TCR sequencing. For most patients, genomic DNA was subjected to high-throughput TCR-beta CDR3 sequencing by Adaptive Biotechnologies. The original pipeline was this. TCR sequencing data were retrieved from Adaptive's ImmunoSEQ software for about 17 patients, whereas three other patients were processed with MiXCR and VDJtools. To correct CD4 versus CD8 sorting errors, any sequence found in both subsets at a frequency ratio below 5:1 was removed. CDR3 nucleotide sequences shared by donor and recipient were removed because the origin of these sequences could not be assigned. Alloreactive clones required at least 2-fold expansion over unstimulated cells and minimum CFSE-low frequency of 0.002% (template counts) or 0.001% (read counts). Clones detected in sequenced pre-transplant spleen, lymph node, or MLR CFSE-low populations of the donor or recipient were defined as mappable. The cumulative frequency of alloreactive clones was calculated as a percentage of all sequences, weighted by copy number. TCRdb obtained this table from immuneACCESS and retained in-frame rearrangements with V and J assigned. These tables miss some clones; where compared with another copy, unresolved V genes account for less than half of the shortfall, and the remainder is unexplained. V and J calls and clone size follow that table, whereas D and trimming were derived from the DNA. The sample contains some 90,000 clones, approximately 82% of them found a single time. The ten largest clones capture approximately 0.88% of the sample.

In the paper's terms, the time point label means: cells obtained before transplantation from donor or recipient. CD3+CD4+ and CD3+CD8+ populations were FACS-sorted from unstimulated pre-transplant donor and recipient cells taken from spleen or lymph nodes. This clone has just one count. Its cognate antigen has yet to be identified. It has no much larger one-base neighbor in the sample; base qualities were not kept. The TCR was taken from a human donor who received an intestinal transplant. The sequenced sample was unstimulated CD4+ T cells sorted from spleen or lymph node cells, obtained before intestinal transplant. The sequence joins TRBV2 to TRBJ1-2; no D gene can be assigned with confidence. The DNA sequence is TGTGCCAGCAGTGATACTACTGGCTACACCTTC. This encodes CASSDTTGYTF.